Presented here are 31 T cell receptor beta chains from one specimen sequenced in a study of human T cells and chemical hapten exposure. Each CDR3 protein gets one entry after TCRdb re-called the RACE reads with MiXCR. The sample yields about 360,000 distinct CDR3 sequences, about 7% seen once. Regarding time point: patch test 1, 2 weeks after DPC sensitization. The treatment here: therapeutic diphenylcyclopropenone sensitization with weekly scalp DPC. Specimen: whole blood, collected in connection with sensitization to the hapten diphenylcyclopropenone (DPC). The receptors shown here come from a woman between 18 and 30 years old with alopecia areata. Some clones in this sample may be carry-over from other donors' samples.

A few counts support this clonotype. The rearrangement uses TRBV6-1 and TRBJ2-7, with D unclear. Germline assignment: CDR1 MNHNS and CDR2 SASEGT. There are 10 residues in the CDR3. The V gene lost 7 bases and the J gene lost 5 bases, with 6 bases spanning the gap. The CDR3 sequence: CASTENEQYF. CDR3 nucleotides: TGTGCCAGCACAGAGAACGAGCAGTACTTC.

This clonotype turned up a few times. This chain uses TRBV7-2 with TRBJ1-1; 7 bases line up with TRBD1. Trimming removed 2 bases from V and 0 bases from J; junction bases left unmatched: 3. The germline gives CDR1 SGHTA, CDR2 FQGNSA. This CDR3 comprises 15 residues. Written as DNA, the CDR3 is TGTGCCAGCAGCTTAAGGAGGGGGCTGAACACTGAAGCTTTCTTT. Its translation is CASSLRRGLNTEAFF.

The J gene is TRBJ2-3, the V gene TRBV6-6; TRBD1 aligns across 7 bases. After removal of 4 bases from V and 4 bases from J, the junction contained 14 bases not matched to a gene. CDR3 length: 17 residues. Germline V gives CDR1 MNHNY, CDR2 SVGAGI (reference sequence). This CDR3 is CASSLDWQGVVADTQYF. The CDR3, as DNA: TGTGCCAGCAGTTTGGATTGGCAGGGGGTAGTCGCAGATACGCAGTATTTT.

A few counts support this clonotype. The V and J genes are TRBV6-5 and TRBJ1-4; 10 nucleotides match TRBD1. Germline V gene sequence: CDR1 MNHEY, CDR2 SVGAGI. There are 14 residues in the CDR3. V shed 6 bases and J 8 bases; nucleotides not matched to a gene: 6. This CDR3 reads CASRVRDRGEKLFF. The CDR3 DNA reads TGTGCCAGCAGGGTCCGGGACAGGGGAGAAAAACTGTTTTTT.

This clonotype was counted many times. This rearrangement joins TRBV27 to TRBJ1-1; D ambiguous. Germline loops: CDR1 MNHEY, CDR2 SMNVEV (reference sequence). The CDR3 totals 13 residues. Trimming took off 5 bases at V and 2 bases at J, with 9 bases between the two ends. The CDR3 protein is CASSPEGNTEAFF. The DNA of the CDR3 is TGTGCCAGCAGTCCGGAAGGAAACACTGAAGCTTTCTTT.

This clonotype has a handful of counts. The V call is TRBV6-1, the J call TRBJ1-6, with no clear D. This CDR3 comprises 15 residues. CDR1 is MNHNS and CDR2 is SASEGT in the germline V gene. Deletions cut 6 bases from V and 7 bases from J, with 16 bases between. CDR3: CASSLASVGNSPLHF. The CDR3 region has the DNA TGTGCCAGCAGCCTTGCCTCCGTGGGGAATTCACCCCTCCACTTT.

J is TRBJ1-4 and V is TRBV20-1, with 7 bases that match TRBD1. In germline, CDR1 is DFQATT, CDR2 SNEGSKA (reference sequence). The CDR3 is 14 amino acids. The V segment lost 0 bases and the J segment 5 bases; nucleotides outside the gene matches: 3. The CDR3 loop is CSARDSQGNEKLFF. DNA for the CDR3: TGCAGTGCTAGAGATTCACAGGGGAATGAAAAACTGTTTTTT.

The V and J genes are TRBV6-1 and TRBJ1-1; D not certain. V was clipped by 7 bases and J by 0 bases, with 3 bases between them. Germline values: CDR1 MNHNS, CDR2 SASEGT. The CDR3 consists of 11 residues. The CDR3 spells CASTVNTEAFF. The CDR3 DNA reads TGTGCCAGCACAGTGAACACTGAAGCTTTCTTT.

The chain employs TRBV6-2 or TRBV6-3 and TRBJ1-5; 7 bases agree with TRBD1. CDR1 is MNHEY, CDR2 SVGEGT, per germline. CDR3 length equals 16 residues. V lost 3 bases and J lost 1; bases outside the gene matches: 6. The CDR3 DNA sequence: TGTGCCAGCAGTTATTCGGCAGGGGGAAGCAATCAGCCCCAGCATTTT. Protein: CASSYSAGGSNQPQHF.

At least ten counts were recorded for this clonotype. CDR3 DNA: TGTGCCAGCAGTCCAGGGGTCTCTGGAAACACCATATATTTT. Its protein is CASSPGVSGNTIYF. The chain employs TRBV27 and TRBJ1-3, with a weak D call TRBD1 (6 bases). Trimming cost V 5 bases and J 0 bases, with 8 bases left between them. This CDR3 is 14 amino acids long. The germline CDR1 and CDR2 sequences are MNHEY and SMNVEV (reference sequence).

This clonotype was picked up a small number of times. The chain employs TRBV5-1 and TRBJ2-6; D is ambiguous. V lost 0 bases and J lost 0, with 10 bases in between. CDR1 SGHRS and CDR2 YFSETQ come from the germline V gene. The CDR3 extends over 17 amino acids. Here the CDR3 DNA reads TGCGCCAGCAGCTTGGGAGGATACCGCTCTGGGGCCAACGTCCTGACTTTC. Translation: CASSLGGYRSGANVLTF.

At least ten counts were recorded for this clonotype. The rearrangement links TRBV18 to TRBJ2-3; D is unclear. Germline CDR1 and CDR2: KGHSH and LQKENI. Trimming left V 1 base short and J 0 bases short, with 2 bases between. The CDR3 extends over 13 amino acids. The CDR3 DNA reads TGTGCCAGCTCACCACATAGCACAGATACGCAGTATTTT. Its translation: CASSPHSTDTQYF.

The chain carries TRBV5-1 and TRBJ1-2, with D tentatively TRBD1 (6 bases). CDR3 length: 15 amino acids. The V gene's germline CDR1 is SGHRS and CDR2 YFSETQ. V dropped 4 bases and J dropped 2 bases, with 15 bases sitting between them. The CDR3 region is CASSPEKTGNYGYTF. The CDR3 nucleotides are TGCGCCAGCAGCCCCGAGAAGACAGGAAACTATGGCTACACCTTC.

The genes are TRBV4-1 and TRBJ2-1; D remains ambiguous. This CDR3 has 14 amino acids. V lost 1 base, J lost 7 bases, and 11 bases lay in between. Germline CDR1 MGHRA, CDR2 YSYEKL. CDR3 coding DNA: TGCGCCAGCAGCCAAGGGGAAGGGCGAAATGAGCAGTTCTTC. Residues: CASSQGEGRNEQFF.

This clonotype appeared a few times. This rearrangement joins TRBV6-5 to TRBJ1-2; TRBD1 agrees at 11 bases. After removal of 0 bases from V and 5 bases from J, the junction contained 5 bases not matched to a gene. Per the germline V gene, CDR1 is MNHEY and CDR2 is SVGAGI. The CDR3 loop spans 16 amino acids. For the CDR3, the DNA is TGTGCCAGCAGTTACTCGTGGACAGGGGGCGCGTATGGCTACACCTTC. Its translation: CASSYSWTGGAYGYTF.

This clonotype was picked up many times. The chain links TRBV18 to TRBJ2-6; possibly TRBD1 for D (6 bases). The CDR3 is 16 residues long. Germline values: CDR1 KGHSH, CDR2 LQKENI. V lost 5 bases and J 0 bases, leaving 11 bases between the germline ends. For the CDR3, the DNA is TGTGCCAGCTCAGCAAACAGGGACTCTGGGGCCAACGTCCTGACTTTC. This translates into CASSANRDSGANVLTF.

This clonotype was counted only a few times. The CDR3 protein is CASSSASTYEQYF. Here the CDR3 DNA reads TGTGCCAGCAGCTCGGCCTCTACCTACGAGCAGTACTTC. The chain joins TRBV5-6 to TRBJ2-7; D is uncertain. The V and J ends lost 3 bases and 2 bases respectively, with 9 bases between them. In germline, CDR1 is SGHDT, CDR2 YYEEEE. The CDR3 covers 13 residues.

This clonotype was found many times. The V gene is TRBV27, the J gene TRBJ1-4; D is perhaps TRBD1 (5 bases). Germline-derived CDR1 and CDR2 are MNHEY and SMNVEV (reference sequence). The CDR3 consists of 15 residues. V lost 3 bases and J 4 bases, leaving 12 bases between the germline ends. The CDR3 region is CASSFLRGDNEKLFF. DNA of the CDR3: TGTGCCAGCAGTTTCCTTAGAGGGGATAATGAAAAACTGTTTTTT.

The chain links TRBV7-2 to TRBJ2-1; no definite D call. Trimming pared 2 bases from V and 0 bases from J, leaving 11 bases between. This CDR3 is 16 amino acids long. Germline V gene sequence: CDR1 SGHTA, CDR2 FQGNSA. CDR3 coding DNA: TGTGCCAGCAGCTTATTTGGTCCGCACTCCTACAATGAGCAGTTCTTC. Translated, it gives CASSLFGPHSYNEQFF.

This sequence joins TRBV18 and TRBJ2-7; the match to TRBD1 covers 7 bases. The junction had 5 bases not matched to a gene; V was cut back by 3 bases and J by 0 bases. The CDR3 is 15 amino acids. The germline CDR1 and CDR2 sequences are KGHSH and LQKENI. This CDR3 reads CASSPSRDSSYEQYF. Written as DNA, the CDR3 is TGTGCCAGCTCACCCAGTCGGGACAGCTCCTACGAGCAGTACTTC.

This clonotype was picked up many times. The J gene is TRBJ2-7, the V gene TRBV21-1; the table's D call TRBD2 went unverified against the DNA. TRBV21-1 has pseudogene status. There are 14 residues in the CDR3. The CDR3 is CASSSPSSSNEQYF. The CDR3 region has the DNA TGTGCCAGCAGCAGCCCATCCTCCAGCAACGAGCAGTACTTC.

This clonotype was observed a handful of times. The chain links TRBV5-4 to TRBJ2-3, with D tentatively TRBD1 (6 bases). CDR3 length: 17 amino acids. V shed 3 bases and J shed 0 bases, with 17 bases lying between them. Per germline, CDR1 SGHNT and CDR2 YYREEE (reference sequence). The CDR3 loop reads CASSSRAGAPSTDTQYF. For the CDR3, the DNA is TGTGCCAGCAGCTCCAGGGCAGGGGCCCCTAGCACAGATACGCAGTATTTT.

The chain combines TRBV7-2 with TRBJ1-2, with 8 nucleotides matching TRBD1. Germline V gene lookup returns CDR1 SGHTA and CDR2 FQGNSA. CDR3 length: 19 amino acids. V was clipped by 3 bases and J by 8 bases; unmatched bases: 23. CDR3 coding DNA: TGTGCCAGCAGCTTCTCGCCCACTCCCTGGACAGGGAGACACGACGGCTACACCTTC. It codes for CASSFSPTPWTGRHDGYTF.

This clonotype occurred a few times. The junction and the germline gene differ at one end; a read error may be behind it. This chain connects TRBV5-1 to TRBJ1-1; possible D gene TRBD1, 5 bases. The germline V gene has CDR1 SGHRS and CDR2 YFSETQ. There are 15 residues in the CDR3. CDR3 in amino acids: CASSLLPGRNTEASF. The CDR3, as DNA: TGCGCCAGCAGCTTGCTTCCAGGGAGGAACACTGAAGCTTCCTTT.

This clonotype showed up many times. The chain uses TRBV12-3 or TRBV12-4 and TRBJ1-3; a possible D gene is TRBD1 (5 bases). V was cut by 2 bases and J by 6 bases, with 14 bases left in between. CDR3 length equals 15 residues. This chain's CDR3 is CASSLSAGGINTIYF. DNA for the CDR3: TGTGCCAGCAGTTTATCGGCTGGGGGGATAAACACCATATATTTT.

The chain has TRBV20-1 and TRBJ1-1; D gene uncertain. Trimming took 0 bases from V and 1 from J, leaving 3 bases between them. The CDR3 spans 12 residues. Germline values: CDR1 DFQATT, CDR2 SNEGSKA (reference sequence). CDR3 sequence: CSARERNTEAFF. Here the CDR3 DNA reads TGCAGTGCTAGAGAGAGGAACACTGAAGCTTTCTTT.

This clonotype was counted only a few times. The chain recombines TRBV29-1 with TRBJ1-1; 9 bases align to TRBD1. The CDR3 has 12 residues. V shed 7 bases and J 5 bases; nucleotides not matched to a gene: 5. Per the germline V gene, CDR1 is SQVTM and CDR2 is ANQGSEA. The CDR3 DNA follows: TGCAGCGGAAGACAGGGGGAGACTGAAGCTTTCTTT. Amino acids: CSGRQGETEAFF.

This clonotype was recorded at least ten times. The CDR3 DNA reads as TGTGCCAGCAGTTTGTGGCGGGAGAGCACAGATACGCAGTATTTT. This codes for CASSLWRESTDTQYF. The J gene is TRBJ2-3, the V gene TRBV12-3 or TRBV12-4; 7 bases agree with TRBD2. J lost 0 bases, V lost 3 bases, and 3 bases had no gene match. CDR3 length equals 15 residues.

The chain has TRBV7-8 and TRBJ1-1; D is ambiguous. CDR3 length: 16 amino acids. Germline loops: CDR1 SGHVS, CDR2 FQNEAQ. V lost 5 bases to trimming and J lost 5 bases, with 21 bases between them. The CDR3 region has the DNA TGTGCCAGCAGCATACGAATCTTTGGGCCGGGGACTGAAGCTTTCTTT. Residues: CASSIRIFGPGTEAFF.

V is TRBV5-1 and J is TRBJ1-1; D is undetermined. V was cut by 2 bases and J by 1 base, with 12 bases left in between. Germline CDR1 reads SGHRS; CDR2 reads YFSETQ. The CDR3 extends over 15 amino acids. CDR3 amino acids: CASSFLPRANTEAFF. The CDR3 bases are TGCGCCAGCAGCTTCCTACCCCGCGCGAACACTGAAGCTTTCTTT.

This clonotype appeared many times. The gene calls are TRBV4-1 and TRBJ2-2; D is unclear. The V gene lost 0 bases and the J gene lost 4 bases, with 9 bases spanning the gap. The CDR3 consists of 15 residues. Germline assignment: CDR1 MGHRA and CDR2 YSYEKL. Here the CDR3 DNA reads TGCGCCAGCAGCCAAGATTCCAGATCCACCGGGGAGCTGTTTTTT. It is translated as CASSQDSRSTGELFF.